This T cell receptor beta chain was captured in a study of blood T cell repertoires in COVID-19. Study as a whole: The United States, Italy and Spain provided the acute and convalescent COVID-19 samples. T cells, B-cell-depleted T cells, or PBMCs provided the cDNA or gDNA that served as material.

As originally analysed: By means of reference gene primer amplification, nucleated cell counts were estimated. Clones were read by immunoSEQ multiplex PCR, and TCRdb kept only the in-frame ones, dropping some. V, J and clone size derive from that table, while D and trimming were established from the DNA sequence. The sample shows about 240,000 clones, 85% to 90% of them seen only once. The germline CDR1 and CDR2 sequences are MDHEN and SYDVKM. Trimming took 5 bases from V and 6 from J; bases not matched to a gene: 8. This CDR3 has 16 residues. The chain is built from TRBV28 and TRBJ2-2, with 11 positions matching TRBD2. The specimen sequenced was peripheral blood. This receptor was taken from a man aged 55 to 70 with acute or convalescent COVID-19. The CDR3 protein is CASSLYTSGRPGELFF. CDR3 in DNA: TGTGCCAGCAGTCTTTACACTAGCGGGAGACCCGGGGAGCTGTTTTTT.